This paragraph reports one TCR beta chain. The antigen remains undetermined. The data derive from a study of Tregs in tolerant kidney transplant recipients. The wider study: The nonmyeloablative bone marrow transplants came from related graft donors, with transient mixed chimerism.

TCRdb's table, derived via immunoSEQ multiplex PCR, lists solely in-frame clones and lacks some. The sample includes fewer than 80,000 clones, 98% seen only once; the top ten take around 0.3%. Findings and caveats of the study: The small number of patients limits these findings pending further validation.

Thawed PBMCs were FACS-sorted into unstimulated CD4+CD25+CD127- regulatory T cells, CD4+CD25- non-regulatory cells, CD4 and CD8 cells. Regulatory T cells were sorted from thawed PBMCs rested overnight at 37°C with around 220 IU/ml IL-2. CDR1 and CDR2 (germline): SGHRS, YFSETQ. Germline trimming cut 3 bases from V and 5 bases from J; bases unmatched to any gene: 7. This CDR3 contains 16 residues. The gene calls are TRBV5-1 and TRBJ2-2; TRBD2 matches at 10 bases. The source was Tregs from blood, collected before the transplant. The TCR sequence derives from a human donor who received a combined kidney and bone marrow transplant. CDR3 region: CASSYRLAGGTGELFF. The DNA of the CDR3 is TGCGCCAGCAGCTACAGACTAGCGGGTGGTACCGGGGAGCTGTTTTTT.